One and the same sample provided the 32 T cell receptor beta chains below, sequenced in a study of Ad26.COV2.S vaccination and SARS-CoV-2 variants. Repertoires were generated with immunoSEQ multiplex PCR, while TCRdb's copy carries only in-frame clones and drops some. The sample yields hundreds of thousands of clones, 87% seen once. Sample treatment: roughly 19 received Ad26.COV2.S at low or high dose, single or two shots; roughly 5 received placebo; per-sample allocation not given. Collection of samples fell on day 63 after the first vaccine or placebo injection. Specimen: peripheral blood, collected in a trial of Ad26.COV2.S vaccine versus placebo. The receptors here all came from a person aged 18-60 years who received the Ad26.COV2.S COVID-19 vaccine or a placebo.

This clone appeared a single time. The chain is built from TRBV10-2 and TRBJ1-1; D unresolved. The V end was cut by 6 bases, the J end by 0 bases, with 11 bases between. Per the germline V gene, CDR1 is WSHSY and CDR2 is SAAADI. CDR3 length: 14 amino acids. The CDR3 region is CASRSGYMNTEAFF. In DNA, the CDR3 is TGCGCCAGCAGATCGGGCTACATGAACACTGAAGCTTTCTTT.

The J gene is TRBJ2-5, the V gene TRBV7-8, with 8 bases that match TRBD1. Germline V lookup: CDR1 SGHVS, CDR2 FQNEAQ. Trimming took 7 bases from V and 1 from J; bases not matched to a gene: 11. The CDR3 has 16 amino acids. CDR3: CASTVGQGLFQETQYF. The CDR3 DNA reads as TGTGCCAGCACCGTCGGACAGGGCCTATTCCAAGAGACCCAGTACTTC. Complete variable domain (other parts from reference TRBV7-8 and TRBJ2-5): GAGVSQSPRYKVAKRGQDVALRCDPISGHVSLFWYQQALGQGPEFLTYFQNEAQLDKSGLPSDRFFAERPEGSVSTLKIQRTQQEDSAVYLCASTVGQGLFQETQYFGPGTRLLVL.

This clone was counted once. The chain carries TRBV5-1 and TRBJ1-1; D possibly corresponds to TRBD1 (5 bases). CDR1 is SGHRS, CDR2 YFSETQ, per germline. The CDR3 loop spans 15 amino acids. Trimming cost V 5 bases and J 6 bases, with 20 bases left between them. DNA of the CDR3: TGCGCCAGCAGGCCCCCCGGGGGGGGAGGGGCTGAAGCTTTCTTT. Protein product: CASRPPGGGGAEAFF.

This clone turned up a few times. The CDR3 loop is CAWSDRDRGSTEAFF. CDR3 DNA: TGTGCCTGGAGTGATAGGGACAGGGGTTCCACTGAAGCTTTCTTT. The chain carries TRBV30 and TRBJ1-1, with 10 nucleotides matching TRBD1. This CDR3 region has 15 residues. The V and J ends lost 1 base and 4 bases, in that order; junction bases with no gene match: 6. Germline V gene data show CDR1 as GTSNPN and CDR2 as SVGIG (reference sequence).

This chain connects TRBV7-9 to TRBJ1-2; D ambiguous. Germline V gene data show CDR1 as SEHNR and CDR2 as FQNEAQ (reference sequence). This CDR3 region has 15 residues. V lost 2 bases and J 0 bases, leaving 10 bases between the germline ends. CDR3 protein: CASSLMTLANYGYTF. The CDR3 bases are TGTGCCAGCAGCTTAATGACGTTAGCTAACTATGGCTACACCTTC. Filled out from reference TRBV7-9 and TRBJ1-2, the complete variable domain reads DTGVSQNPRHKITKRGQNVTFRCDPISEHNRLYWYRQTLGQGPEFLTYFQNEAQLEKSRLLSDRFSAERPKGSFSTLEIQRTEQGDSAMYLCASSLMTLANYGYTFGSGTRLTVV.

This sequence joins TRBV12-3 or TRBV12-4 and TRBJ1-6; D is ambiguous. The CDR3 is 13 amino acids. Trimming cost V 3 bases and J 7 bases, with 7 bases left between them. CDR3 residues: CASSLTPNSPLHF. The CDR3 DNA follows: TGTGCCAGCAGTTTGACACCCAATTCACCCCTCCACTTT.

This sequence joins TRBV13 and TRBJ2-2, with TRBD2 as a possible D gene (5 bases). The CDR3 extends over 17 amino acids. The germline gives CDR1 PRHDT, CDR2 FYEKMQ (reference sequence). V was clipped by 1 base and J by 1 base, with 13 bases between them. CDR3 loop: CASSLVSGGLNTGELFF. CDR3 DNA sequence: TGTGCCAGCAGCTTAGTATCCGGCGGGTTGAACACCGGGGAGCTGTTTTTT.

V usage is TRBV19 and J usage is TRBJ2-2; D is unresolved. Trimming left V 7 bases short and J 1 base short, with 13 bases between. CDR1 and CDR2 from the germline V gene are LNHDA and SQIVND (reference sequence). The CDR3 sequence is 15 residues long. This chain's CDR3 is CASNDLAGNTGELFF. CDR3 DNA: TGTGCCAGTAACGACCTTGCAGGGAACACCGGGGAGCTGTTTTTT.

The chain is built from TRBV2 and TRBJ1-4, with 7 positions matching TRBD1. The V and J ends lost 4 bases and 0 bases, in that order; junction bases with no gene match: 5. The CDR3 sequence is 16 residues long. From germline, CDR1 is SNHLY and CDR2 FYNNEI. The CDR3: CASSARQGTTNEKLFF. As DNA, the CDR3 is TGTGCCAGCAGTGCCCGACAGGGAACAACTAATGAAAAACTGTTTTTT.

This chain connects TRBV13 to TRBJ1-1; D gene uncertain. This CDR3 contains 13 residues. From germline, CDR1 is PRHDT and CDR2 FYEKMQ (reference sequence). V lost 3 bases and J 4 bases, leaving 9 bases between the germline ends. The CDR3 sequence: CASSFGESTEAFF. CDR3 bases: TGTGCCAGCAGCTTTGGGGAGAGCACTGAAGCTTTCTTT.

For the CDR3, the DNA is TGCGCCAGCAGCTTGGGGACAGGGGGCGTGGGAAGCACAGATACGCAGTATTTT. Translating gives CASSLGTGGVGSTDTQYF. The rearrangement uses TRBV5-1 and TRBJ2-3, with 11 bases matching TRBD1. V gave up 0 bases and J gave up 0 bases; unmatched junction bases: 6. The CDR3 loop spans 18 amino acids. The germline V gene encodes CDR1 SGHRS and CDR2 YFSETQ.

The chain joins TRBV28 to TRBJ1-3, with 9 bases fitting TRBD1. CDR1 is MDHEN, CDR2 SYDVKM, per germline. V was pared by 6 bases and J by 2 bases, with 11 bases of the junction left unmatched. This CDR3 region has 17 residues. CDR3 in amino acids: CASSITGTGKPGNTIYF. The CDR3 nucleotides are TGTGCCAGCAGCATTACCGGGACAGGGAAACCTGGAAACACCATATATTTT.

The chain couples TRBV27 to TRBJ2-3; the D gene is possibly TRBD2 (7 bases). CDR1 and CDR2 from the germline V gene are MNHEY and SMNVEV (reference sequence). Trimming stripped 3 bases from V and 6 bases from J, with 13 bases between. This CDR3 is 14 amino acids long. In DNA, the CDR3 is TGTGCCAGCAGTTTCTACGGCGGGGGCGATACGCAGTATTTT. Translating gives CASSFYGGGDTQYF.

V and J are TRBV30 and TRBJ1-5; D unresolved. Germline V gene sequence: CDR1 GTSNPN, CDR2 SVGIG (reference sequence). The CDR3 has 13 amino acids. Trimming removed 1 base at V and 7 bases at J, with 11 bases between. CDR3 sequence: CAWSAGGGQPQHF. The CDR3 DNA sequence: TGTGCCTGGAGTGCGGGCGGTGGACAGCCCCAGCATTTT.

The CDR3 loop is CASSYGHPATNEKLFF. The CDR3 nucleotides read TGTGCCAGCAGTTATGGACATCCCGCAACTAATGAAAAACTGTTTTTT. V and J are TRBV6-2 or TRBV6-3 and TRBJ1-4; the D gene is possibly TRBD1 (5 bases). The CDR3 is made up of 16 amino acids. V lost 3 bases, J lost 0 bases, and 11 bases lay in between. Germline assignment: CDR1 MNHEY and CDR2 SVGEGT.

This chain links TRBV3-1 (or the pseudogene TRBV3-2) with TRBJ1-6; TRBD1 aligns across 10 bases. The CDR3 runs to 15 residues. CDR1 is LGHDT, CDR2 YNNKEL, per germline (reference sequence). V lost 5 bases, J lost 9 bases, and 7 bases stayed unmatched. The CDR3 sequence: CASSESTGGGSPLHF. CDR3 sequence (DNA): TGTGCCAGCAGCGAATCGACAGGGGGCGGTTCACCCCTCCACTTT.

J is TRBJ1-1 and V is TRBV28, with 7 bases matching TRBD1. Germline V lookup: CDR1 MDHEN, CDR2 SYDVKM. After removal of 6 bases from V and 1 base from J, the junction contained 5 bases not matched to a gene. The CDR3 consists of 14 residues. CDR3 protein: CASRITGANTEAFF. The CDR3 nucleotides are TGTGCCAGCAGGATAACAGGGGCGAACACTGAAGCTTTCTTT.

V usage is TRBV6-4 and J usage is TRBJ1-2; the D gene is possibly TRBD1 (5 bases). This CDR3 region has 14 residues. The V gene lost 3 bases and the J gene lost 3 bases, with 11 bases spanning the gap. Germline V CDR1 and CDR2: MRHNA, SNTAGT. CDR3 loop: CASSEQGSHYGYTF. DNA of the CDR3: TGTGCCAGCAGTGAGCAGGGAAGTCACTATGGCTACACCTTC.

The V gene is TRBV6-1, the J gene TRBJ2-5, with TRBD2 matching over 7 bases. J was trimmed by 5 bases and V by 1 base; bases with no gene match: 4. Germline V gene sequence: CDR1 MNHNS, CDR2 SASEGT. The CDR3 is 14 amino acids. In DNA, the CDR3 is TGTGCCAGCAGTGAAGGGGGCGGGAGTGAGACCCAGTACTTC. Translated: CASSEGGGSETQYF.

In its sample, this clone was seen a few times. The rearrangement uses TRBV5-1 and TRBJ1-2, with D possibly matching TRBD1 (5 bases). Germline loops: CDR1 SGHRS, CDR2 YFSETQ. Deletions cut 1 base from V and 5 bases from J, with 9 bases between. The CDR3 consists of 13 residues. In DNA form, the CDR3 reads TGCGCCAGCAGCTTGACGGGGCAGTATGGCTACACCTTC. Its translation is CASSLTGQYGYTF. The variable domain in full, completed from reference TRBV5-1 and TRBJ1-2, reads KAGVTQTPRYLIKTRGQQVTLSCSPISGHRSVSWYQQTPGQGLQFLFEYFSETQRNKGNFPGRFSGRQFSNSRSEMNVSTLELGDSALYLCASSLTGQYGYTFGSGTRLTVV.

The chain combines TRBV23-1 with TRBJ2-7, with TRBD1 matching 9 bases. TRBV23-1 is designated an ORF whose function remains uncertain. V gave up 4 bases and J gave up 3 bases; unmatched junction bases: 13. This CDR3 spans 17 amino acids. The CDR3 coding sequence is TGCGCCAGCAGTCCCCCTCCCCGGGACAGGGCAAACTACGAGCAGTACTTC. It translates to CASSPPPRDRANYEQYF.

CDR3 sequence (DNA): TGTGCCAGCAGCGATATTAATAACCCGACAGGGGTAGTTTATGGCTATGGCTACACCTTC. Protein product: CASSDINNPTGVVYGYGYTF. The chain employs TRBV21-1 and TRBJ1-2; the DNA was not compared with TRBD1, the D call given in the table. TRBV21-1 is noted as a pseudogene. The CDR3 covers 20 residues.

The chain joins TRBV19 to TRBJ2-7; 9 bases fit TRBD1. Germline CDR1 and CDR2: LNHDA and SQIVND (reference sequence). The CDR3 is 14 residues long. V shed 5 bases and J 5 bases; nucleotides not matched to a gene: 7. CDR3 nucleotide sequence: TGTGCCAGTAGTGGGGGGACAGGGCTCAACGAGCAGTACTTC. This sequence encodes CASSGGTGLNEQYF.

The chain carries TRBV11-1 and TRBJ2-1; 7 bases fit TRBD2. V dropped 5 bases and J dropped 5; count of bases not matched to a gene: 12. The CDR3 consists of 16 residues. Germline loops: CDR1 SGHAT, CDR2 FQDESV (reference sequence). The CDR3 DNA sequence: TGTGCCAGCAGCATAGGGTCTAGCGGTGGCAACAATGAGCAGTTCTTC. Translated, it gives CASSIGSSGGNNEQFF.

This clone was detected only a few times. The chain carries TRBV4-1 and TRBJ1-4, with D hard to call. Trimming shortened V by 0 bases and J by 1 base, and 6 bases separated the two germline ends. Germline lookup yields CDR1 MGHRA and CDR2 YSYEKL. This CDR3 has 15 amino acids. The CDR3 region is CASSQERVTNEKLFF. CDR3 DNA sequence: TGCGCCAGCAGCCAAGAACGGGTAACTAATGAAAAACTGTTTTTT.

The chain employs TRBV6-2 or TRBV6-3 and TRBJ1-1, with 8 positions matching TRBD1. Germline values: CDR1 MNHEY, CDR2 SVGEGT. This CDR3 region has 16 residues. The trim removed 6 bases at V and 4 bases at J, leaving 13 bases unmatched. CDR3: CASSDPSTGGATEAFF. The CDR3 DNA reads TGTGCCAGCAGCGACCCTTCAACAGGGGGGGCCACTGAAGCTTTCTTT.

This chain joins TRBV3-1 (or the pseudogene TRBV3-2) and TRBJ2-1, with TRBD2 matching over 7 bases. The germline CDR1 and CDR2 sequences are LGHDT and YNNKEL (reference sequence). V lost 4 bases, J lost 1 base, and 7 bases stayed unmatched. This CDR3 region has 16 residues. CDR3 bases: TGTGCCAGCAGCCTAATCTCGGGGGGATCCTACAATGAGCAGTTCTTC. Protein sequence: CASSLISGGSYNEQFF.

The chain links TRBV5-1 to TRBJ2-1; the D gene is possibly TRBD2 (6 bases). The CDR3 sequence is 15 residues long. The germline V gene encodes CDR1 SGHRS and CDR2 YFSETQ. V lost 4 bases and J lost 3, with 14 bases in between. The CDR3 is CASSLQDSGYNEQFF. The DNA for the CDR3 is TGCGCCAGCAGCCTACAGGATAGCGGCTACAATGAGCAGTTCTTC.

J is TRBJ1-2 and V is TRBV7-2; D is possibly TRBD1 (6 bases). V lost 0 bases and J lost 4, with 12 bases in between. The CDR3 spans 15 residues. The germline V gene has CDR1 SGHTA and CDR2 FQGNSA. The CDR3 DNA reads TGTGCCAGCAGCTTAGCGGACAGCTTCCCCTATGGCTACACCTTC. This sequence encodes CASSLADSFPYGYTF.

J is TRBJ2-1 and V is TRBV3-1 (or the pseudogene TRBV3-2); TRBD1 matches at 7 bases. The germline CDR1 and CDR2 sequences are LGHDT and YNNKEL (reference sequence). The CDR3 is 13 residues long. J was trimmed by 7 bases and V by 3 bases; bases with no gene match: 3. CDR3 amino acids: CASSHRDRNEQFF. The CDR3 nucleotides read TGTGCCAGCAGCCACCGGGACAGAAATGAGCAGTTCTTC.

This clone has a single count. The chain links TRBV5-1 to TRBJ2-7; 7 bases fit TRBD2. Germline V gene data show CDR1 as SGHRS and CDR2 as YFSETQ. This CDR3 has 14 amino acids. V shed 2 bases, J shed 6 bases, and the junction held 8 bases outside the gene matches. The CDR3 here is CASSLPGLLSEQYF. The CDR3 region has the DNA TGCGCCAGCAGCTTACCGGGACTACTTTCCGAGCAGTACTTC.

This clone was detected a few times. In DNA form, the CDR3 reads TGTGCCAGCAGCATGAGAGGAGGGAGCTCACCCCTCCACTTT. Translation gives CASSMRGGSSPLHF. The V call is TRBV5-6, the J call TRBJ1-6; D gene unclear. The CDR3 totals 14 residues. In germline, CDR1 is SGHDT, CDR2 YYEEEE. V shed 4 bases and J shed 10 bases, with 15 bases lying between them.